The 20 T cell receptor beta chains presented below share a single source sample, sequenced in a study of metastatic and nonmetastatic thyroid tumors (dated by TCRdb to 2020 to 2021). Receptors were amplified or captured by PCR. Sequencing relied on an Illumina HiSeq 4000. TCRdb applied fastp at Q25 and MiXCR to the public reads, then kept only in-frame beta chains. For this sample there are fewer than 35,000 clones; 11% appear just once. Approximately 16% of the sample is held by the ten biggest clonotypes. None of the patients had been given any treatment before thyroid surgery. Sequenced material: blood. The origin of the receptors is a female donor with papillary thyroid cancer or a benign thyroid nodule (not recorded which). Some clones in this sample may be carry-over from other donors' samples.

At least ten counts were recorded for this clone. The J gene is TRBJ2-1, the V gene TRBV4-2; 9 bases are a match to TRBD1. The CDR3 runs to 17 residues. Germline loops: CDR1 LGHNA, CDR2 YNFKEQ. V lost 1 base and J lost 5; bases outside the gene matches: 9. The CDR3 DNA follows: TGTGCCAGCAGCCAAGTACCCCGACAGGGGGTGGACAATGAGCAGTTCTTC. Translation: CASSQVPRQGVDNEQFF.

This clone occurred a few times. This may stem from a read error, because a much larger clone lies one nucleotide away. The chain has TRBV24-1 and TRBJ2-3; D perhaps matches TRBD2 (6 bases). This CDR3 has 15 residues. The germline gives CDR1 KGHDR, CDR2 SFDVKD. The CDR3 bases are TGTGCCACCAGTGATTTGAGGAGGGAGACAGATATGCAGTATTTT. Protein sequence: CATSDLRRETDMQYF.

This clone was recorded at least ten times. This sample also contains other DNA sequences that code for the same CDR3. V and J are TRBV4-3 and TRBJ2-1, with unresolved D. Deletions cut 3 bases from V and 3 bases from J, with 12 bases between. This CDR3 is built from 15 residues. CDR1 LGHNA and CDR2 YSLEER come from the germline V gene. The CDR3 sequence: CASSQRSGDYNEQFF. DNA of the CDR3: TGCGCCAGCAGCCAGCGAAGTGGGGACTACAATGAGCAGTTCTTC.

There are many counts of this clone. This chain links TRBV4-3 with TRBJ1-1, with D hard to call. V shed 0 bases and J shed 0 bases, with 11 bases lying between them. The CDR3 contains 16 residues. Germline values: CDR1 LGHNA, CDR2 YSLEER. In DNA form, the CDR3 reads TGCGCCAGCAGCCAAGATGGTCCCCAGTTGAACACTGAAGCTTTCTTT. Protein product: CASSQDGPQLNTEAFF.

This clone turned up a few times. The V and J genes are TRBV6-2 or TRBV6-3 and TRBJ2-3, with D perhaps matching TRBD1 or TRBD2 (6 bases each). V gave up 0 bases and J gave up 2 bases, with 21 bases separating them. Germline V gene sequence: CDR1 MNHEY, CDR2 SVGEGT. The CDR3 has 19 residues. The CDR3 protein is CASSYSTWGAPSPTDTQYF. CDR3 bases: TGTGCCAGCAGTTACTCGACGTGGGGGGCCCCCTCCCCCACAGATACGCAGTATTTT.

This clone was detected many times. The V call is TRBV6-2 or TRBV6-3, the J call TRBJ2-5, with a weak D call TRBD1 (5 bases). V was trimmed by 4 bases and J by 3 bases, leaving 15 bases between them. From germline, CDR1 is MNHEY and CDR2 SVGEGT. CDR3 size: 15 residues. This CDR3 is CASSSNRPGKETQYF. In DNA form, the CDR3 reads TGTGCCAGCAGTTCGAACAGGCCTGGGAAAGAGACCCAGTACTTC.

In this sample, this clone turned up many times. Relative to the germline gene, one junction end is altered; a read error may explain this. The chain combines TRBV4-1 with TRBJ2-1; possible D gene TRBD1, 8 bases. The CDR3 sequence is 16 residues long. The germline V gene encodes CDR1 MGHRA and CDR2 YSYEKL. The CDR3, as DNA: TGCGCCAGCAGCCCGCCAGGACTAGGAACAGGGGGTGAGCAGCTCTTC. It yields the protein CASSPPGLGTGGEQLF.

At least ten counts were recorded for this clone. The chain has TRBV6-4 and TRBJ2-3; 10 bases match TRBD2. The germline V gene has CDR1 MRHNA and CDR2 SNTAGT. The CDR3 consists of 16 residues. The J segment lost 0 bases and the V segment lost 0 bases, leaving 0 bases of the junction unmatched. CDR3 nucleotide sequence: TGTGCCAGCAGTGACTCGACTAGCGGGAGCACAGATACGCAGTATTTT. Amino acid sequence: CASSDSTSGSTDTQYF.

On this clone itself: One end of the junction varies from germline; a read error may be responsible. V usage is TRBV11-1 and J usage is TRBJ2-1; D may match TRBD1 or TRBD2 (5 bases each). The CDR3 is 16 amino acids. The V gene's germline CDR1 is SGHAT and CDR2 FQDESV (reference sequence). In DNA, the CDR3 is TGTGCCAGCATCTTACTTGGGGACCCCCCAGCGGCTGAGCAGTTCTTC. Translating it yields CASILLGDPPAAEQFF.

At least ten counts were recorded for this clone. The CDR3 sequence: CASQAGGTGGETQYF. CDR3 sequence (DNA): TGTGCCAGCCAAGCCGGGGGCACGGGGGGTGAGACCCAGTACTTC. V usage is TRBV6-1 and J usage is TRBJ2-5; maybe TRBD2 (7 bases). The CDR3 length is 15 residues. The V and J ends lost 8 bases and 5 bases respectively, with 21 bases between them. The V gene's germline CDR1 is MNHNS and CDR2 SASEGT.

This sequence joins TRBV11-2 and TRBJ2-1; D is undetermined. Germline V lookup: CDR1 SGHAT, CDR2 FQNNGV. There are 15 residues in the CDR3. V was trimmed by 4 bases and J by 4 bases, leaving 14 bases between them. The CDR3 sequence: CASSSRYGEYNEQFF. CDR3 nucleotide sequence: TGTGCCAGCAGCTCGAGATATGGGGAATACAATGAGCAGTTCTTC.

This clone was seen at least ten times. The genes are TRBV12-3 or TRBV12-4 and TRBJ2-1; 9 bases agree with TRBD2. V lost 6 bases and J lost 5; bases outside the gene matches: 5. This CDR3 comprises 14 residues. The CDR3 reads CASSAGGPHNEQFF. The CDR3 DNA reads TGTGCCAGCAGCGCGGGAGGGCCCCACAATGAGCAGTTCTTC.

This clone was seen at least ten times. Relative to the germline gene, one junction end is altered; a read error may explain this. The identical CDR3 is also encoded by other nucleotide sequences in the sample. The chain is built from TRBV11-1 and TRBJ2-2; D is unclear. CDR1 SGHAT and CDR2 FQDESV come from the germline V gene (reference sequence). CDR3 length: 16 residues. The CDR3 reads CASSLVGSTNTGELFF. The CDR3 region has the DNA TGCGCCAGCAGCTTAGTCGGCAGCACGAACACCGGGGAGCTGTTTTTT.

This clone has ten or more counts. CDR3 sequence: CSASDPSYNEQFF. The CDR3 nucleotides read TGCAGTGCTAGCGACCCCTCCTACAATGAGCAGTTCTTC. The gene calls are TRBV20-1 and TRBJ2-1; D gene ambiguous. Trimming shortened V by 3 bases and J by 0 bases, and 6 bases separated the two germline ends. Germline V gene sequence: CDR1 DFQATT, CDR2 SNEGSKA (reference sequence). This CDR3 has 13 residues.

At least ten counts were recorded for this clone. The rearrangement uses TRBV7-8 and TRBJ1-3; D gene unclear. CDR1 is SGHVS and CDR2 is FQNEAQ in the germline V gene. This CDR3 comprises 14 residues. The V and J ends lost 3 bases and 9 bases respectively, with 15 bases between them. The CDR3 sequence is CASSLAPALGTIYF. CDR3 DNA: TGTGCCAGCAGCTTGGCCCCCGCCCTCGGCACCATATATTTT.

In the case of this clone: A read error is likely, as this CDR3 ends without the conserved phenylalanine or tryptophan. The V gene is TRBV25-1, the J gene TRBJ1-1; 7 bases match TRBD1. The V gene's germline CDR1 is MGHDK and CDR2 SYGVNS. The CDR3 sequence is 13 residues long. CDR3 in DNA: TGTGCCAGCTGTTTGACAGGGACCACTGGAGCTTTCCTT. Protein sequence: CASCLTGTTGAFL.

The chain couples TRBV11-2 to TRBJ2-3, with no clear D. The germline V and J ends were trimmed by 5 bases and 7 bases, with 19 bases remaining between them. This CDR3 has 15 residues. Germline CDR1 SGHAT, CDR2 FQNNGV. The CDR3 sequence is CASSPTPLLSYTQYF. Written as DNA, the CDR3 is TGTGCCAGCAGCCCGACCCCTTTGCTGTCCTATACGCAGTATTTT.

In this sample, this clone turned up many times. This rearrangement joins TRBV29-1 to TRBJ2-1; TRBD2 aligns across 10 bases. The V gene's germline CDR1 is SQVTM and CDR2 ANQGSEA. V trimming: 0 bases; J trimming: 10 bases; junction bases outside the gene matches: 9. This CDR3 is 15 amino acids long. The CDR3 loop is CSVEEASGGPDEQFF. The CDR3 DNA is TGCAGCGTTGAAGAAGCTAGCGGGGGCCCCGACGAGCAGTTCTTC.

This clone has at least ten counts. A clone one base away is much larger, so this may be a read error. This chain uses TRBV20-1 with TRBJ2-1; D is possibly TRBD2 (6 bases). This CDR3 is 13 amino acids long. The germline CDR1 and CDR2 sequences are DFQATT and SNEGSKA (reference sequence). CDR3 sequence reads: CTSGLARYNEQFF. The CDR3 nucleotides are TGCACTTCGGGGCTAGCGAGGTACAATGAGCAGTTCTTC.

This clone was seen at least ten times. This rearrangement joins TRBV27 to TRBJ2-7; D is perhaps TRBD1 (5 bases). The CDR3 totals 14 residues. Per the germline V gene, CDR1 is MNHEY and CDR2 is SMNVEV (reference sequence). V was trimmed by 2 bases and J by 2 bases, leaving 10 bases between them. The CDR3 region is CASSLMAGPYEQYF. The CDR3 DNA follows: TGTGCCAGCAGTTTAATGGCAGGGCCCTACGAGCAGTACTTC.